This T cell receptor (beta chain) was sequenced in a study of regulatory T cells in long-lasting Graves disease. Germline loops: CDR1 SGHRS, CDR2 YFSETQ. Trimming took off 5 bases at V and 5 bases at J, with 16 bases between the two ends. The CDR3 has 14 residues. As to time point: newly diagnosed GD, antithyroid drugs for less than 3 months. The TCR library was made from RNA that had been extracted from PBMCs in TRIzol. To make TCR beta libraries, researchers used iRepertoire HTBI primers and Arm-PCR of CDR3 regions. In the original analysis: Identification yielded around 58 TRBV and roughly 14 TRBJ segments across samples. TCRdb passed the multiplex PCR reads through MiXCR, listing each CDR3 protein once. The V and J calls and clone size come from TCRdb's table, not from the authors' own analysis. The table shows a few hundred thousand distinct CDR3 sequences, with 16% occurring only once. This clonotype was observed at least ten times.

The same data also went into a second study, on T cells in Graves' hyperthyroidism and ophthalmopathy. From that second work: The definition of stable Graves' hyperthyroidism was no ophthalmopathy progression within 18 months. Ophthalmopathy stood apart from stable hyperthyroidism in a 13 V-J model.

The chain recombines TRBV5-1 with TRBJ1-1; no definite D call. The sequences come from peripheral blood mononuclear cells (PBMCs), collected at new diagnosis, from a patient treated with antithyroid drugs. This clonotype was sampled from a man aged 40-50 years with Graves disease. CDR3 sequence reads: CASRAYRLRTEAFF. In DNA, the CDR3 is TGCGCCAGCAGGGCTTACCGGCTTAGGACTGAAGCTTTCTTT.